This is a list of T cell receptor beta chains from one sample in a study of cytomegalovirus exposure and HLA in healthy donors. Assay: immunoSEQ multiplex PCR; the TCRdb copy retains only in-frame clones and omits some. The table includes 150,000 to 200,000 clones, over 70% detected once. Sequencing was carried out using PBMCs. All receptors come from a woman aged 30 to 39 in good health and CMV-seronegative. CDR3s include the opening cysteine and the closing phenylalanine or tryptophan. Fields, in order: CDR3 protein, CDR3 DNA, CDR3 length, clone size, V gene, D gene, J gene. D genes are given only for firm matches. Clone size appears in some rows only: once, few, many, or a class for an expanded clone.

CDR3 protein: CASSLIRPGKGTDTQYF
CDR3 DNA: TGCGCCAGCAGCTTGATACGTCCAGGGAAGGGCACAGATACGCAGTATTTT
CDR3 length: 17
clone size: NA
V gene: TRBV5-1
D gene: NA
J gene: TRBJ2-3

CDR3 protein: CASRGEEKLFF
CDR3 DNA: TGTGCCAGCCGTGGAGAGGAAAAACTGTTTTTT
CDR3 length: 11
clone size: NA
V gene: TRBV28
D gene: NA
J gene: TRBJ1-4

CDR3 protein: CASSLGPDSRTYNEQFF
CDR3 DNA: TGCGCCAGCAGCTTGGGGCCGGACAGCCGAACCTACAATGAGCAGTTCTTC
CDR3 length: 17
clone size: once
V gene: TRBV5-1
D gene: NA
J gene: TRBJ2-1

CDR3 protein: CASSSWTGGRTNEKLFF
CDR3 DNA: TGTGCCAGCAGCTCCTGGACAGGGGGCCGGACTAATGAAAAACTGTTTTTT
CDR3 length: 17
clone size: NA
V gene: TRBV7-9
D gene: TRBD1
J gene: TRBJ1-4

CDR3 protein: CASRPSGGPTDTQYF
CDR3 DNA: TGTGCCAGCAGGCCTAGCGGGGGACCCACAGATACGCAGTATTTT
CDR3 length: 15
clone size: once
V gene: TRBV2
D gene: TRBD2
J gene: TRBJ2-3

CDR3 protein: CASSVQGAGAEAFF
CDR3 DNA: TGTGCCAGCAGCGTACAGGGGGCAGGGGCTGAAGCTTTCTTT
CDR3 length: 14
clone size: NA
V gene: TRBV7-2
D gene: TRBD1
J gene: TRBJ1-1

CDR3 protein: CASNLLGTGDYEQYF
CDR3 DNA: TGTGCCAGCAACCTGCTAGGGACAGGGGACTACGAGCAGTACTTC
CDR3 length: 15
clone size: once
V gene: TRBV2
D gene: TRBD1
J gene: TRBJ2-7

CDR3 protein: CASPDRDYQPQHF
CDR3 DNA: TGTGCCAGTCCGGACAGGGACTATCAGCCCCAGCATTTT
CDR3 length: 13
clone size: NA
V gene: TRBV25-1
D gene: TRBD1
J gene: TRBJ1-5

CDR3 protein: CASQLQESYEQYF
CDR3 DNA: TGCGCCAGCCAACTACAAGAATCCTACGAGCAGTACTTC
CDR3 length: 13
clone size: NA
V gene: TRBV5-1
D gene: NA
J gene: TRBJ2-7

CDR3 protein: CASSLERVLNSPLHF
CDR3 DNA: TGTGCCAGCAGCTTAGAGAGGGTCCTGAATTCACCCCTCCACTTT
CDR3 length: 15
clone size: once
V gene: TRBV7-9
D gene: NA
J gene: TRBJ1-6

CDR3 protein: CSVRRWGTDTQYF
CDR3 DNA: TGCAGCGTTCGGAGGTGGGGCACAGATACGCAGTATTTT
CDR3 length: 13
clone size: NA
V gene: TRBV29-1
D gene: NA
J gene: TRBJ2-3

CDR3 protein: CASTKHHPGQATTSNTGELFF
CDR3 DNA: TGTGCCAGCACAAAGCATCATCCGGGACAGGCTACTACTTCGAACACCGGGGAGCTGTTTTTT
CDR3 length: 21
clone size: NA
V gene: TRBV2
D gene: TRBD1
J gene: TRBJ2-2

CDR3 protein: CASSLRQGNEKLFF
CDR3 DNA: TGTGCCAGCAGTTTAAGGCAGGGGAATGAAAAACTGTTTTTT
CDR3 length: 14
clone size: few
V gene: TRBV28
D gene: NA
J gene: TRBJ1-4

CDR3 protein: CASSVRDRNGYTF
CDR3 DNA: TGTGCCAGTAGTGTCCGGGACAGGAATGGCTACACCTTC
CDR3 length: 13
clone size: NA
V gene: TRBV19
D gene: TRBD1
J gene: TRBJ1-2

CDR3 protein: CASSPTGIPTEAFF
CDR3 DNA: TGCGCCAGCAGCCCGACAGGAATCCCGACTGAAGCTTTCTTT
CDR3 length: 14
clone size: NA
V gene: TRBV4-1
D gene: NA
J gene: TRBJ1-1

CDR3 protein: CASSEALRRGFF
CDR3 DNA: TGTGCCAGCAGTGAAGCGCTTCGTCGGGGTTTCTTT
CDR3 length: 12
clone size: NA
V gene: TRBV6-1
D gene: NA
J gene: TRBJ1-1

CDR3 protein: CASSPFNQPQHF
CDR3 DNA: TGTGCCAGTTCCCCGTTCAATCAGCCCCAGCATTTT
CDR3 length: 12
clone size: NA
V gene: TRBV27
D gene: NA
J gene: TRBJ1-5